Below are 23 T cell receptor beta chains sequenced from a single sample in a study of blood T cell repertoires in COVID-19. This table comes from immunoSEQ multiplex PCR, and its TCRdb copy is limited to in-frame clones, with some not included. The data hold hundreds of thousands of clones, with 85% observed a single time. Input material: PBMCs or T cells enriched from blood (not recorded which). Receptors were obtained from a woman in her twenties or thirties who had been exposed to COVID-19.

The CDR3 spells CAISEGSIRGNSPLHF. Written as DNA, the CDR3 is TGTGCCATCAGTGAAGGGTCTATTAGGGGTAATTCACCCCTCCACTTT. The genes are TRBV10-3 and TRBJ1-6; TRBD1 might be the D (5 bases). Trimming cost V 3 bases and J 6 bases, with 15 bases left between them. This CDR3 is built from 16 residues. In germline, CDR1 is ENHRY, CDR2 SYGVKD.

The DNA of the CDR3 is TGTGCCAGCAGTTCCGCCGGGACAGGGGGCTCGCCAAGGAGTCAGCCCCAGCATTTT. Translated, it gives CASSSAGTGGSPRSQPQHF. This chain connects TRBV7-2 to TRBJ1-5; 12 nucleotides line up with TRBD1. J gave up 6 bases and V 6 bases, and 18 bases lay outside the gene matches. The CDR3 extends over 19 amino acids. Germline loops: CDR1 SGHTA, CDR2 FQGNSA. Full variable domain (rest looked up from reference TRBV7-2 and TRBJ1-5): GAGVSQSPSNKVTEKGKDVELRCDPISGHTALYWYRQSLGQGLEFLIYFQGNSAPDKSGLPSDRFSAERTGGSVSTLTIQRTQQEDSAVYLCASSSAGTGGSPRSQPQHFGDGTRLSIL.

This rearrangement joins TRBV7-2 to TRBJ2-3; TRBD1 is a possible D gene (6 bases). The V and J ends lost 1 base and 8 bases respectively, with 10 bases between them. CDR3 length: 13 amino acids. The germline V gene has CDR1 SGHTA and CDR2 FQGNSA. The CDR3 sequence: CASSLDREATQYF. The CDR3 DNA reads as TGTGCCAGCAGCTTAGACAGGGAAGCTACGCAGTATTTT.

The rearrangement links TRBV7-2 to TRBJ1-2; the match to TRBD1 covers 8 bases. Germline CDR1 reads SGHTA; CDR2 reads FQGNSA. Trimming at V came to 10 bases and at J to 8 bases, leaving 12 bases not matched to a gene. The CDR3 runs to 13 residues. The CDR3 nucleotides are TGTGCCATGACCGAACCGGGACAGGCGGGCTACACCTTC. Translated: CAMTEPGQAGYTF. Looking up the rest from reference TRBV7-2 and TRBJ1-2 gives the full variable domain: GAGVSQSPSNKVTEKGKDVELRCDPISGHTALYWYRQSLGQGLEFLIYFQGNSAPDKSGLPSDRFSAERTGGSVSTLTIQRTQQEDSAVYLCAMTEPGQAGYTFGSGTRLTVV.

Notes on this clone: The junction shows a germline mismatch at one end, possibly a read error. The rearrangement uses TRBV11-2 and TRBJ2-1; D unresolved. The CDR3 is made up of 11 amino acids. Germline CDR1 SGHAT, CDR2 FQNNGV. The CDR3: CASSPGEIPIF. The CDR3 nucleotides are TGTGCCAGCAGCCCTGGAGAGATACCAATCTTC.

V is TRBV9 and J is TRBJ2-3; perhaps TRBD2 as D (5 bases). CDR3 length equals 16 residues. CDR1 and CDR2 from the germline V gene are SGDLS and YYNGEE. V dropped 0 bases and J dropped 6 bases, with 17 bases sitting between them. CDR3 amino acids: CASSVGGSGKFDTQYF. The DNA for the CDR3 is TGTGCCAGCAGCGTAGGGGGATCCGGGAAATTCGATACGCAGTATTTT. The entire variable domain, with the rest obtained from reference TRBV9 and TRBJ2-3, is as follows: DSGVTQTPKHLITATGQRVTLRCSPRSGDLSVYWYQQSLDQGLQFLIQYYNGEERAKGNILERFSAQQFPDLHSELNLSSLELGDSALYFCASSVGGSGKFDTQYFGPGTRLTVL.

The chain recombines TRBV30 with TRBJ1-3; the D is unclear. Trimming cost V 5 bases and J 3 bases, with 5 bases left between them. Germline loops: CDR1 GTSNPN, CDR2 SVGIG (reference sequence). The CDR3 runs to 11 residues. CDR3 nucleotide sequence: TGTGCCTGGGACTTTGGAAACACCATATATTTT. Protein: CAWDFGNTIYF.

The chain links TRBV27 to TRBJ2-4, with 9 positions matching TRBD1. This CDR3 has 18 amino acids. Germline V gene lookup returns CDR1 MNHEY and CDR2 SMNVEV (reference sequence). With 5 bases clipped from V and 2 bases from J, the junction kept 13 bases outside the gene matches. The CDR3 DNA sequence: TGTGCCAGCAGTCATCTCAGGGCGGGACAGGGTACCAAAAACATTCAGTACTTC. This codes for CASSHLRAGQGTKNIQYF.

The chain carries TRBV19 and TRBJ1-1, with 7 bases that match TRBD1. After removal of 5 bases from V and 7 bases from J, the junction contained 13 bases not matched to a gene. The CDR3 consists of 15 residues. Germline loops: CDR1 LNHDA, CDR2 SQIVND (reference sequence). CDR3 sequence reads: CASSRGGDRVREAFF. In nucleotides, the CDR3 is TGTGCCAGTAGTCGAGGGGGAGACAGGGTTCGTGAAGCTTTCTTT.

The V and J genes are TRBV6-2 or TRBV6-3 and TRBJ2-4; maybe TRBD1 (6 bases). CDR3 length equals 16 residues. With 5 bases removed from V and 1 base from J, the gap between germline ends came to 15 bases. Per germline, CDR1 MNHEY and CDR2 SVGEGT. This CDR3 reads CASSRHRDLAKNIQYF. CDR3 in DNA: TGTGCCAGCAGTCGTCACAGGGATCTGGCCAAAAACATTCAGTACTTC.

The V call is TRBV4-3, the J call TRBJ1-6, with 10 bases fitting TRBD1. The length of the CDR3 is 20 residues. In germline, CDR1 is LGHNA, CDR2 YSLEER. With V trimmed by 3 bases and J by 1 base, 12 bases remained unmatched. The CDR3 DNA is TGCGCCAGCAGCCAGAAGTTTCGACAGGGGGCGGGGTCCTATAATTCACCCCTCCACTTT. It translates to CASSQKFRQGAGSYNSPLHF.

CDR3 nucleotide sequence: TGTGCCAGCAGCTTAGGGGCAGCCAATACTTGGGGCTACACCTTC. It is translated as CASSLGAANTWGYTF. The chain is built from TRBV7-8 and TRBJ1-2; D is unresolved. The CDR3 consists of 15 residues. CDR1 and CDR2 (germline): SGHVS, FQNEAQ. The V end lost 1 base, the J end lost 8 bases, and 17 bases lay between the germline ends.

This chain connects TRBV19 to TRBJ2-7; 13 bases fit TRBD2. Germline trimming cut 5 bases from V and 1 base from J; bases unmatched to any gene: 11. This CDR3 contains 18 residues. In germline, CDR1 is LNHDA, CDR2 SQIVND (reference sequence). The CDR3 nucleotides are TGTGCCAGTAGTCCGGACGCCAGACTAGCGGGAGGTTCCTACGAGCAGTACTTC. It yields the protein CASSPDARLAGGSYEQYF.

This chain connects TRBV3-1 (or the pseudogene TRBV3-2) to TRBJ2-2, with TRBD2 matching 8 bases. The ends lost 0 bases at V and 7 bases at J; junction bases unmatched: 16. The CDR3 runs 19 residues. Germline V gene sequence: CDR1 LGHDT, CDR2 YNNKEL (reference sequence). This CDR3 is CASSQENKLAERHVGELFF. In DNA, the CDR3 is TGTGCCAGCAGCCAAGAGAATAAACTAGCGGAACGGCACGTCGGGGAGCTGTTTTTT.

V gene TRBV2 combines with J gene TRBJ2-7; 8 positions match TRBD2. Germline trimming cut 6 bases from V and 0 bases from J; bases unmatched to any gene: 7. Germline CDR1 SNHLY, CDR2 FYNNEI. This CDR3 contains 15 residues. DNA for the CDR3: TGTGCCAGCAGGGGGGCTAGCGGGTTCTCCTACGAGCAGTACTTC. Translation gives CASRGASGFSYEQYF.

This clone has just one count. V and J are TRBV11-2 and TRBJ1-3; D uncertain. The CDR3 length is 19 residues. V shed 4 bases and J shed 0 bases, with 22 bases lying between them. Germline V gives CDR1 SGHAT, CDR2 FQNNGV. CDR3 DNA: TGTGCCAGCAGCTCCCCCCAGCCCGGGTCCTATGTCTCTGGAAACACCATATATTTT. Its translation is CASSSPQPGSYVSGNTIYF.

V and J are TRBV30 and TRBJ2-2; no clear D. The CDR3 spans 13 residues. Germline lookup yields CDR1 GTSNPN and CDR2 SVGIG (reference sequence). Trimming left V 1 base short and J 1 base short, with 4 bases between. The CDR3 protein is CAWSGQNTGELFF. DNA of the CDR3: TGTGCCTGGAGTGGACAGAACACCGGGGAGCTGTTTTTT.

Here the CDR3 reads CATSATGGGFSTDTQYF. CDR3 DNA sequence: TGTGCCACCAGTGCTACGGGAGGGGGATTTAGCACAGATACGCAGTATTTT. The chain combines TRBV24-1 with TRBJ2-3; 8 bases match TRBD2. Germline V gene lookup returns CDR1 KGHDR and CDR2 SFDVKD. Trimming removed 5 bases from V and 0 bases from J; junction bases left unmatched: 9. The CDR3 loop spans 17 amino acids.

CDR3 bases: TGTGCCAGCAGCCAAGACGTCGAGGGCTACAATGAGCAGTTCTTC. This sequence encodes CASSQDVEGYNEQFF. The chain joins TRBV3-1 (or the pseudogene TRBV3-2) to TRBJ2-1, with a weak D call TRBD2 (5 bases). The V gene lost 0 bases and the J gene lost 3 bases, with 9 bases spanning the gap. This CDR3 is 15 amino acids long. Germline CDR1 is LGHDT and CDR2 is YNNKEL (reference sequence).

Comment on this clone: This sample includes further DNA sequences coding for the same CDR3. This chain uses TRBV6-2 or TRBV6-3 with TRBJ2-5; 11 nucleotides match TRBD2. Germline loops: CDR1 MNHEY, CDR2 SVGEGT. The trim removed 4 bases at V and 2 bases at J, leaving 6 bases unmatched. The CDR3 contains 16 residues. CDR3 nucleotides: TGTGCCAGCAGTTCAGGACTAGCGGGCGCTCAAGAGACCCAGTACTTC. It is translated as CASSSGLAGAQETQYF.

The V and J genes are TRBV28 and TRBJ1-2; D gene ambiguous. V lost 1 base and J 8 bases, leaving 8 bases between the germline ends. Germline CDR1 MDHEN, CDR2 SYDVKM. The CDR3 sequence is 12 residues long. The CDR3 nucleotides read TGTGCCAGCAGTTTATTCACGAGGGGCTACACCTTC. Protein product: CASSLFTRGYTF.

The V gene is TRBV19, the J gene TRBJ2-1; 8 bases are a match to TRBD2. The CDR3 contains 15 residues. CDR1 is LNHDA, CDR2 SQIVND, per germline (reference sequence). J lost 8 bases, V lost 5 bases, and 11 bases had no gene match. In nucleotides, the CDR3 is TGTGCCAGTAGTTCCCCGGGACTAGAATCCTATGAGCAGTTCTTC. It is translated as CASSSPGLESYEQFF.

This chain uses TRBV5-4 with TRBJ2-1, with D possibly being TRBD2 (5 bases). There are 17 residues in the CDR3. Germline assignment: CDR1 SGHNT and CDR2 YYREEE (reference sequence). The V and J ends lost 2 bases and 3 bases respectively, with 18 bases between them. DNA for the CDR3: TGTGCCAGCAGCTTATCCACTAGACGAGCCCTCTACAATGAGCAGTTCTTC. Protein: CASSLSTRRALYNEQFF. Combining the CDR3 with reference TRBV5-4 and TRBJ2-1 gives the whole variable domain ETGVTQSPTHLIKTRGQQVTLRCSSQSGHNTVSWYQQALGQGPQFIFQYYREEENGRGNFPPRFSGLQFPNYSSELNVNALELDDSALYLCASSLSTRRALYNEQFFGPGTRLTVL.